The 10 T cell receptor beta chains listed next were all sequenced from one sample in a study of post-analysis software for immune sequencing data. These receptors' antigens are unknown. Whole-study findings and limits: TRBV segments more frequent in patients than in controls numbered about 5 and included TRBV5-6, TRBV5-1 and TRBV20-1.

Tagging with unique molecular identifiers was a feature of the TCR beta cDNA libraries. TCRdb recomputed calls from the PCR reads with MiXCR, one row per CDR3 protein. Of about 620,000 distinct CDR3 sequences in the sample, about 44% were seen once. Sequenced sample: blood. These receptors all stem from a girl under 18 with multiple sclerosis.

This clonotype was picked up a small number of times. The chain employs TRBV20-1 and TRBJ1-2; 7 nucleotides match TRBD1. V shed 2 bases and J 9 bases; nucleotides not matched to a gene: 15. Per germline, CDR1 DFQATT and CDR2 SNEGSKA (reference sequence). The CDR3 sequence is 15 residues long. The CDR3 here is CSARLTGPLVRSYTF. Here the CDR3 DNA reads TGCAGTGCTAGATTGACAGGGCCTTTGGTGAGGAGCTACACCTTC.

This clonotype was counted a few times. The J gene is TRBJ2-7, the V gene TRBV12-3 or TRBV12-4; maybe TRBD1 (7 bases). The ends were cut back, 6 bases at V and 3 bases at J, with 18 bases in the middle. CDR3 length: 15 residues. The CDR3 here is CASRPQGGRFYEQYF. The CDR3 DNA is TGTGCCAGCAGACCTCAGGGGGGTCGGTTCTACGAGCAGTACTTC.

V usage is TRBV7-3 and J usage is TRBJ1-1; D gene unclear. The V end was cut by 1 base, the J end by 1 base, with 7 bases between. This CDR3 region has 14 residues. CDR1 and CDR2 (germline): SGHTA, FQGTGA. CDR3 nucleotides: TGTGCCAGCAGCTTAAATCCGGGGAACACTGAAGCTTTCTTT. This translates into CASSLNPGNTEAFF.

In regard to this clonotype: One end of the junction varies from germline; a read error may be responsible. The chain uses TRBV4-1 and TRBJ2-3; no definite D call. This CDR3 spans 15 amino acids. The germline V gene has CDR1 MGHRA and CDR2 YSYEKL. DNA of the CDR3: TGCGCCAGTAGCCAAGATGGAGACTCACAAGATACGCAGTATTTT. Translated, it gives CASSQDGDSQDTQYF.

This chain joins TRBV10-3 and TRBJ2-2; D is possibly TRBD2 (5 bases). The V end was cut by 4 bases, the J end by 0 bases, with 9 bases between. In germline, CDR1 is ENHRY, CDR2 SYGVKD. The CDR3 has 15 residues. The CDR3 coding sequence is TGTGCCATCAGTGTCAGCGGTTCGAACACCGGGGAGCTGTTTTTT. It encodes CAISVSGSNTGELFF.

The chain recombines TRBV4-1 with TRBJ2-3; 7 nucleotides match TRBD2. The CDR3 spans 17 residues. V lost 1 base to trimming and J lost 4 bases; unmatched junction nucleotides: 11. Germline loops: CDR1 MGHRA, CDR2 YSYEKL. CDR3 in DNA: TGCGCCAGCAGCCAAGTTGGACGGCGGGAGATCGCAGATACGCAGTATTTT. It specifies CASSQVGRREIADTQYF.

This clonotype was observed a few times. The rearrangement links TRBV14 to TRBJ2-5, with 7 bases fitting TRBD1. Losses at the gene ends were 4 bases for V and 7 bases for J; bases not matched to a gene: 9. This CDR3 spans 14 amino acids. The germline V gene encodes CDR1 SGHDN and CDR2 FVKESK. The CDR3 nucleotides read TGTGCCAGCAGCCCCCGGACAGGCGCGGGGACCCAGTACTTC. Translating gives CASSPRTGAGTQYF.

V is TRBV12-3 or TRBV12-4 and J is TRBJ2-3, with D possibly TRBD2 on 6 matching bases. The V gene lost 5 bases and the J gene lost 3 bases, with 21 bases spanning the gap. The CDR3 runs 17 residues. The CDR3 DNA sequence: TGTGCCAGCAGTCCTGCATCGCCGGGGGTCGTTACAGATACGCAGTATTTT. This codes for CASSPASPGVVTDTQYF.

The table lists this clonotype with a few counts. The chain's CDR3 is CASKRASSFYEQYF. DNA of the CDR3: TGTGCCAGCAAAAGGGCTAGCAGCTTCTACGAGCAGTACTTC. This chain connects TRBV12-3 or TRBV12-4 to TRBJ2-7, with a tentative D call TRBD2 (5 bases). The ends were cut back, 7 bases at V and 3 bases at J, with 16 bases in the middle. This CDR3 is built from 14 residues.

The J gene is TRBJ1-5, the V gene TRBV7-6; D is unresolved. Between the trimmed V and J ends, which lost 1 base and 5 bases, there was a span of 9 bases. Germline CDR1 SGHVS, CDR2 FNYEAQ. The CDR3 runs to 14 residues. The chain's CDR3 is CASSLEAFDQPQHF. DNA of the CDR3: TGTGCCAGCAGCTTAGAGGCGTTTGATCAGCCCCAGCATTTT.